The entry below describes one T cell receptor beta chain. The antigen is unknown. Here immunoSEQ multiplex PCR was the method, and the copy in TCRdb shows in-frame clones only, minus some. The data show 80,000 or so clones, 75% to 90% seen once. The data are from a study of OX40 agonist ivuxolimab in advanced cancers. As for the study in general: At about 82% male, the cohort had a mean age of around 56 years, ranging from about 20 to 79. Whole-study results and caveats: Dosing at 0.1 to 3.0 mg/kg was accompanied by clonal expansion of CD4+ and CD8+ blood T cells by week 6. Relative to CD4+ cells, CD8+ T cells on average had more expanded clones.

Blood samples were obtained at baseline, cycle 4 day 1, and cycle 7 day 1. CDR3 length equals 17 residues. The V end was cut by 3 bases, the J end by 0 bases, with 12 bases between. Germline lookup yields CDR1 LNHDA and CDR2 SQIVND (reference sequence). The clonotype comes from an adult with an advanced solid tumor such as melanoma, head and neck, liver or kidney cancer. The chain recombines TRBV19 with TRBJ1-6; D remains unclear. Sequenced material: CD4+ or CD8+ T cells sorted from blood, taken in a trial of the OX40 agonist ivuxolimab. Written as DNA, the CDR3 is TGTGCCAGTAGTATTGGGCAGGCCATCTCCTATAATTCACCCCTCCACTTT. The encoded protein is CASSIGQAISYNSPLHF. Full variable domain (outside the CDR3, taken from reference TRBV19 and TRBJ1-6): DGGITQSPKYLFRKEGQNVTLSCEQNLNHDAMYWYRQDPGQGLRLIYYSQIVNDFQKGDIAEGYSVSREKKESFPLTVTSAQKNPTAFYLCASSIGQAISYNSPLHFGNGTRLTVT.